The clone carrying this TCR beta chain was seen ten or more times. Its antigen is unidentified. The time point here: newly diagnosed GD, antithyroid drugs for less than 3 months. There was RNA extracted from PBMCs, and the TCR library was made from it. Per American Thyroid Association guidelines, Graves' disease was diagnosed. To make TCR beta libraries, researchers used iRepertoire HTBI primers and Arm-PCR of CDR3 regions. Via MiXCR, TCRdb re-called the multiplex PCR reads, giving one row per CDR3 protein. The table includes around 420,000 distinct CDR3 sequences, 15% detected once. These data come from a study of regulatory T cells in long-lasting Graves disease. Study-level points and caveats: Rather than thyroid tissue, only peripheral blood underwent study.

This sample also appeared in a second study, on T cells in Graves' hyperthyroidism and ophthalmopathy. Per that study: When the TCR CDR3 underwent first-round RT-PCR, the HTBI primer set was used. Before onset, by a median of about seven months, the model predicted ophthalmopathy.

This material consisted of peripheral blood mononuclear cells (PBMCs), taken at new diagnosis, from a patient treated with antithyroid drugs. The source is a woman aged 40 to 50 with Graves disease.

CDR3 nucleotide sequence: TGTGCCAGCAGCGTAGAGGGGGGAGGGTTCCAAGAGACCCAGTACTTC. Translated, it gives CASSVEGGGFQETQYF. The gene calls are TRBV9 and TRBJ2-5; D is perhaps TRBD2 (7 bases). The V end lost 0 bases, the J end lost 1 base, and 13 bases lay between the germline ends. From germline, CDR1 is SGDLS and CDR2 YYNGEE. The CDR3 is 16 residues long.